The 22 T cell receptor beta chains presented below share a single source sample, sequenced in a study of human T cells and chemical hapten exposure. Each CDR3 protein gets one entry after TCRdb re-called the RACE reads with MiXCR. This sample yields fewer than 400,000 distinct CDR3 sequences, of which roughly 6.9% are seen a single time; approximately 8.9% belongs to the top ten. Sample time point: patch test 1, 2 weeks after DPC sensitization. Treatment specified: therapeutic diphenylcyclopropenone sensitization with weekly scalp DPC. The sample here was whole blood, taken in connection with sensitization to the hapten diphenylcyclopropenone (DPC). The source is a woman aged 18-35 years with alopecia areata. Some clones in this sample may be carry-over from other donors' samples.

This clonotype was recorded many times. The chain is built from TRBV7-2 and TRBJ2-6, with D perhaps matching TRBD2 (5 bases). CDR1 SGHTA and CDR2 FQGNSA come from the germline V gene. The CDR3 sequence is 14 residues long. V dropped 6 bases and J dropped 4 bases, with 10 bases sitting between them. Here the CDR3 reads CASRGLLGANVLTF. The DNA of the CDR3 is TGTGCCAGCAGAGGACTGCTAGGGGCCAACGTCCTGACTTTC.

This rearrangement joins TRBV7-6 to TRBJ1-3; a possible D gene is TRBD1 (5 bases). Germline loops: CDR1 SGHVS, CDR2 FNYEAQ. Trimming stripped 0 bases from V and 4 bases from J, with 13 bases between. The CDR3 contains 16 residues. DNA of the CDR3: TGTGCCAGCAGCTTAGCCGGGAGCCAGGGAGGAAACACCATATATTTT. Translation gives CASSLAGSQGGNTIYF.

This clonotype came up a few times. This chain links TRBV9 with TRBJ1-1; TRBD1 matches at 9 bases. Germline CDR1 is SGDLS and CDR2 is YYNGEE. V was clipped by 0 bases and J by 4 bases; unmatched bases: 7. The CDR3 spans 16 residues. In nucleotides, the CDR3 is TGTGCCAGCAGCGTAGAGGACAGGGGAGGGGGCACTGAAGCTTTCTTT. Translation: CASSVEDRGGGTEAFF.

There are many counts of this clonotype. The J gene is TRBJ2-3, the V gene TRBV20-1; 10 bases line up with TRBD2. CDR3 size: 15 residues. Losses at the gene ends were 1 base for V and 6 bases for J; bases not matched to a gene: 7. Germline V gene sequence: CDR1 DFQATT, CDR2 SNEGSKA (reference sequence). CDR3 loop: CSARAPSGGVDTQYF. The CDR3 DNA is TGCAGTGCTAGAGCCCCTAGCGGGGGTGTTGATACGCAGTATTTT.

The V and J genes are TRBV7-6 and TRBJ2-3; D is perhaps TRBD1 or TRBD2 (6 bases each). Germline values: CDR1 SGHVS, CDR2 FNYEAQ. There are 16 residues in the CDR3. V lost 0 bases, J lost 6 bases, and 16 bases lay in between. The CDR3, as DNA: TGTGCCAGCAGCTTAGCCGCCGGGGGCCGCGCCGATACGCAGTATTTT. This sequence encodes CASSLAAGGRADTQYF.

This clonotype was seen more than once but under ten times. The V call is TRBV6-5, the J call TRBJ2-5; possibly TRBD2 for D (7 bases). The germline V and J ends were trimmed by 0 bases and 1 base, with 12 bases remaining between them. Germline CDR1 reads MNHEY; CDR2 reads SVGAGI. The length of the CDR3 is 16 residues. CDR3 residues: CASSYSSGGLQETQYF. Here the CDR3 DNA reads TGTGCCAGCAGTTACTCGTCGGGGGGCCTCCAAGAGACCCAGTACTTC.

The chain couples TRBV7-8 to TRBJ2-1; 10 bases line up with TRBD2. The junction had 20 bases not matched to a gene; V was cut back by 5 bases and J by 7 bases. The length of the CDR3 is 19 residues. In germline, CDR1 is SGHVS, CDR2 FQNEAQ. The DNA of the CDR3 is TGTGCCAGCAGCCCCCGGGGAGCGGGGGGGCCAACGCTTATGAATGAGCAGTTCTTC. Translated, it gives CASSPRGAGGPTLMNEQFF.

The chain employs TRBV28 and TRBJ1-6; D remains unclear. Between the trimmed V and J ends, which lost 2 bases and 14 bases, there was a span of 10 bases. The CDR3 totals 12 residues. Per the germline V gene, CDR1 is MDHEN and CDR2 is SYDVKM. This CDR3 reads CASSLLPSALHF. The CDR3 DNA reads as TGTGCCAGCAGTTTACTACCATCAGCCCTCCACTTT. The variable domain in full, with the rest retrieved from reference TRBV28 and TRBJ1-6, is DVKVTQSSRYLVKRTGEKVFLECVQDMDHENMFWYRQDPGLGLRLIYFSYDVKMKEKGDIPEGYSVSREKKERFSLILESASTNQTSMYLCASSLLPSALHFGNGTRLTVT.

This clonotype was counted at least ten times. The CDR3 here is CASSHEVYEDEDYEQYF. Written as DNA, the CDR3 is TGTGCCAGCAGCCACGAGGTATATGAGGACGAGGACTACGAGCAGTACTTC. The chain has TRBV7-9 and TRBJ2-7; D unresolved. The germline V and J ends were trimmed by 5 bases and 3 bases, with 23 bases remaining between them. This CDR3 has 17 amino acids. In germline, CDR1 is SEHNR, CDR2 FQNEAQ (reference sequence).

This clonotype was recorded a few times. The chain is built from TRBV7-9 and TRBJ1-1; D is perhaps TRBD1 (6 bases). V dropped 2 bases and J dropped 3 bases, with 19 bases sitting between them. Germline loops: CDR1 SEHNR, CDR2 FQNEAQ (reference sequence). The CDR3 has 17 amino acids. Here the CDR3 DNA reads TGTGCCAGCAGCTTAAAAAACAGGGTTGACGCCGACACTGAAGCTTTCTTT. The encoded protein is CASSLKNRVDADTEAFF.

V and J are TRBV2 and TRBJ1-2; D is ambiguous. V shed 4 bases and J shed 6 bases, with 12 bases lying between them. Per the germline V gene, CDR1 is SNHLY and CDR2 is FYNNEI. This CDR3 contains 13 residues. This CDR3 reads CASSATRRHGYTF. CDR3 DNA: TGTGCCAGCAGTGCTACGAGGAGGCATGGCTACACCTTC.

The chain joins TRBV5-4 to TRBJ1-2; D possibly corresponds to TRBD1 (5 bases). This CDR3 contains 15 residues. Germline V gives CDR1 SGHNT, CDR2 YYREEE (reference sequence). Trimming removed 0 bases from V and 5 bases from J, with 14 bases in between. CDR3 nucleotide sequence: TGTGCCAGCAGCTTGGGGTCAGGGAGTTCTTATGGCTACACCTTC. It specifies CASSLGSGSSYGYTF. The whole variable domain, remainder taken from reference TRBV5-4 and TRBJ1-2, is ETGVTQSPTHLIKTRGQQVTLRCSSQSGHNTVSWYQQALGQGPQFIFQYYREEENGRGNFPPRFSGLQFPNYSSELNVNALELDDSALYLCASSLGSGSSYGYTFGSGTRLTVV.

This clonotype was seen a handful of times. The gene calls are TRBV12-3 or TRBV12-4 and TRBJ2-1; 8 bases align to TRBD2. The CDR3 consists of 14 residues. The V and J ends lost 10 bases and 3 bases, in that order; junction bases with no gene match: 8. The CDR3 nucleotides read TGTGCCATCTTTAGCGGGAATAGCTACAATGAGCAGTTCTTC. This gives the protein CAIFSGNSYNEQFF.

The V call is TRBV18, the J call TRBJ1-2; a possible D gene is TRBD1 (6 bases). V was trimmed by 2 bases and J by 5 bases, leaving 12 bases between them. CDR3 length equals 14 residues. The germline V gene encodes CDR1 KGHSH and CDR2 LQKENI. The CDR3 DNA sequence: TGTGCCAGCTCACCAGGAGGGGGACGGTATGGCTACACCTTC. This codes for CASSPGGGRYGYTF.

This rearrangement joins TRBV21-1 to TRBJ1-1; the table names TRBD1, a call not compared with the DNA. TRBV21-1 is listed as a pseudogene. This CDR3 is 15 amino acids long. The CDR3 DNA reads as TGTGCCAGCAGCAAACCAGGGGGCAGGAACACTGAAGCTTTCTTT. It encodes CASSKPGGRNTEAFF.

This clonotype was seen more than once but under ten times. The J gene is TRBJ2-7, the V gene TRBV18, with 7 bases that match TRBD2. V lost 2 bases, J lost 7 bases, and 14 bases stayed unmatched. From germline, CDR1 is KGHSH and CDR2 LQKENI. The length of the CDR3 is 16 residues. CDR3 in DNA: TGTGCCAGCTCACCATCTTTCTTTGGGGGGGGTGAGGAGCAGTACTTC. Protein: CASSPSFFGGGEEQYF. Full variable domain (rest looked up from reference TRBV18 and TRBJ2-7): NAGVMQNPRHLVRRRGQEARLRCSPMKGHSHVYWYRQLPEEGLKFMVYLQKENIIDESGMPKERFSAEFPKEGPSILRIQQVVRGDSAAYFCASSPSFFGGGEEQYFGPGTRLTVT.

The rearrangement links TRBV28 to TRBJ2-3, with 8 nucleotides matching TRBD1. CDR3 length: 17 amino acids. V trimming: 2 bases; J trimming: 2 bases; junction bases outside the gene matches: 9. Looked up from germline, CDR1 is MDHEN and CDR2 is SYDVKM. In DNA form, the CDR3 reads TGTGCCAGCAGTTTACCCCAGGGGGCATTAAACACAGATACGCAGTATTTT. Encoded protein: CASSLPQGALNTDTQYF.

This chain links TRBV12-3 or TRBV12-4 with TRBJ1-6, with TRBD1 matching 9 bases. V was clipped by 4 bases and J by 10 bases; unmatched bases: 8. This CDR3 is 15 amino acids long. The CDR3 DNA follows: TGTGCCAGCAGTTCCACGACAGGGGGACGCTCACCCCTCCACTTT. Translated, it gives CASSSTTGGRSPLHF.

This clonotype was detected ten times or more. This sequence joins TRBV6-5 and TRBJ1-1; unclear D gene. Per the germline V gene, CDR1 is MNHEY and CDR2 is SVGAGI. The CDR3 spans 16 residues. Between the trimmed V and J ends, which lost 0 bases and 3 bases, there was a span of 14 bases. The CDR3 loop reads CASSYSYKYYDTEAFF. The CDR3 DNA is TGTGCCAGCAGTTACTCCTATAAGTACTACGACACTGAAGCTTTCTTT.

This clonotype was counted only a few times. V and J are TRBV12-3 or TRBV12-4 and TRBJ2-4; 7 bases fit TRBD1. Germline trimming cut 7 bases from V and 5 bases from J; bases unmatched to any gene: 8. The CDR3 sequence is 14 residues long. Here the CDR3 DNA reads TGTGCCAGCACACCAACAGGGGCGGAAAACATTCAGTACTTC. Amino acids: CASTPTGAENIQYF.

This clonotype was picked up a small number of times. Here the CDR3 DNA reads TGTGCCAGCAGCCGGGACCAAGATGAGCAGTTCTTC. Amino acids: CASSRDQDEQFF. This chain uses TRBV3-2 with TRBJ2-1; the table's D call, TRBD1, has no DNA check behind it. TRBV3-2 is a known pseudogene. CDR3 length: 12 amino acids.

This clonotype was seen at least ten times. The genes are TRBV2 and TRBJ2-3; TRBD1 matches at 7 bases. This CDR3 is 11 amino acids long. Germline values: CDR1 SNHLY, CDR2 FYNNEI. The ends lost 6 bases at V and 6 bases at J; junction bases unmatched: 0. The CDR3 DNA sequence: TGTGCCAGCAGGACAGGGGATACGCAGTATTTT. It is translated as CASRTGDTQYF.